This T cell receptor (beta chain) is drawn from a study of T cell repertoires in cytomegalovirus infection. Across the whole study: Indicated by public TCR beta signatures were CMV infection and matching HLA type. Study results and limitations: Dominating the ex vivo response were HLA-C-restricted CMV-specific TCR beta clonotypes.

This clonotype appeared a few times. Its target is unknown. Germline V gene sequence: CDR1 DFQATT, CDR2 SNEGSKA (reference sequence). Losses at the gene ends were 4 bases for V and 0 bases for J; bases not matched to a gene: 14. The CDR3 runs 18 residues. One entry per CDR3 protein, called by TCRdb with MiXCR from the reads. Of around 340,000 distinct CDR3 sequences in the sample, about 28% were seen once. This TCR derives from a human donor in good health (CMV status not recorded). Some clones in this sample may be carry-over from other donors' samples. The material sequenced was cultured PBMCs, taken from culture after CMV antigen stimulation. The chain is built from TRBV20-1 and TRBJ2-1, with 8 bases identical to TRBD2. CDR3 region: CSAKQILGLGGSYNEQFF. CDR3 DNA sequence: TGCAGTGCTAAACAAATTCTGGGACTAGGTGGCTCCTACAATGAGCAGTTCTTC.